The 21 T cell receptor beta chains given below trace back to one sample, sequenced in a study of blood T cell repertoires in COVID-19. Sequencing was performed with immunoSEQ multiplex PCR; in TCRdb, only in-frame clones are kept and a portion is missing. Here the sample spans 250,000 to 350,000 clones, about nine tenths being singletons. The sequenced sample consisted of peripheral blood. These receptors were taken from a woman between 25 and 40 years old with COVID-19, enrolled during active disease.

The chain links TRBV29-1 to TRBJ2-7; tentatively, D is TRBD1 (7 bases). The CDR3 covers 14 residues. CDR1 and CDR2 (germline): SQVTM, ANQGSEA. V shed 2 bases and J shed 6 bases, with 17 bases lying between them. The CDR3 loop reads CSVEPRGEAGEQYF. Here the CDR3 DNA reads TGCAGCGTTGAACCCAGGGGGGAAGCGGGCGAGCAGTACTTC.

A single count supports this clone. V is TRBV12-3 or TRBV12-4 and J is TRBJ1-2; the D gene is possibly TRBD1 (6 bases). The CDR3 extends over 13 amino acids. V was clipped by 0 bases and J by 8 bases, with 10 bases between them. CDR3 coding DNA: TGTGCCAGCAGTTTAGCGCGGGGGCCGGGCTACACCTTC. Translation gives CASSLARGPGYTF.

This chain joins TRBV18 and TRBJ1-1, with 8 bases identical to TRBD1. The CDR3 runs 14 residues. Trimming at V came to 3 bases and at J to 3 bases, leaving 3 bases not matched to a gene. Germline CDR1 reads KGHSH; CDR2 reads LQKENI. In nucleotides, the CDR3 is TGTGCCAGCTCACCCTACAGGGGGGACACTGAAGCTTTCTTT. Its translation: CASSPYRGDTEAFF.

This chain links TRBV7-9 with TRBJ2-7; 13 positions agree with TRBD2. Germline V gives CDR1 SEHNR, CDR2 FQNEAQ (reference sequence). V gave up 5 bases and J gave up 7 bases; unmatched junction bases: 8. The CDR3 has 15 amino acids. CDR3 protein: CASSARTSGSGEQYF. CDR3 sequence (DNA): TGTGCCAGCAGCGCAAGGACTAGCGGGAGCGGGGAGCAGTACTTC.

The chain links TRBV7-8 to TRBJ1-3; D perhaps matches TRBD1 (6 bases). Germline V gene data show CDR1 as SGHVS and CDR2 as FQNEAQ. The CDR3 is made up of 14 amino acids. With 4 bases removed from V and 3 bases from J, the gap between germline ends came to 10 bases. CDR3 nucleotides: TGTGCCAGCAGCTCTTACAGGGATGGAAACACCATATATTTT. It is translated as CASSSYRDGNTIYF.

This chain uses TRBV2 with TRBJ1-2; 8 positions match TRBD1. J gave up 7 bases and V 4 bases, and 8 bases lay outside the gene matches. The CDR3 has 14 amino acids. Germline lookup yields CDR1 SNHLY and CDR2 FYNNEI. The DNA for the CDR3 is TGTGCCAGCAGTGTCGAGACAGGGGTAGGTGGCTACACCTTC. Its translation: CASSVETGVGGYTF.

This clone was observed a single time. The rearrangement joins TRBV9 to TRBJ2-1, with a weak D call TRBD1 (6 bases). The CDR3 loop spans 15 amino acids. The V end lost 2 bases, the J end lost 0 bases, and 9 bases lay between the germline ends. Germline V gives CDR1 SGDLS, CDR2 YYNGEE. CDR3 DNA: TGTGCCAGCAGCGTCCGGACAGTCTCCTACAATGAGCAGTTCTTC. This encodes CASSVRTVSYNEQFF.

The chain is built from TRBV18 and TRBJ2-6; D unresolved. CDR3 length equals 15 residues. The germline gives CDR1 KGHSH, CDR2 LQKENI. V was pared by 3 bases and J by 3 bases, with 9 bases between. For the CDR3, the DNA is TGTGCCAGCTCACCGTCGAGGAATGGGGCCAACGTCCTGACTTTC. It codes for CASSPSRNGANVLTF.

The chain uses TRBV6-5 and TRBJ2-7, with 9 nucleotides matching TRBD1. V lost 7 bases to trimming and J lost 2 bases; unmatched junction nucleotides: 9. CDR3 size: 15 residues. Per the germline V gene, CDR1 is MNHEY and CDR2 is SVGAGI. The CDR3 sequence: CASKVVQGATYEQYF. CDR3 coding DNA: TGTGCCAGCAAGGTTGTACAGGGGGCGACCTACGAGCAGTACTTC.

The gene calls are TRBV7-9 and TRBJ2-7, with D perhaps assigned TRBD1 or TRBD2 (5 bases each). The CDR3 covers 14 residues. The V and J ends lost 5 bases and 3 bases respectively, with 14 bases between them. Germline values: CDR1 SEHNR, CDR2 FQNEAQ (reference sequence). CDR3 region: CASSVGTQGYEQYF. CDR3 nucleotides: TGTGCCAGCAGCGTAGGGACGCAGGGCTACGAGCAGTACTTC.

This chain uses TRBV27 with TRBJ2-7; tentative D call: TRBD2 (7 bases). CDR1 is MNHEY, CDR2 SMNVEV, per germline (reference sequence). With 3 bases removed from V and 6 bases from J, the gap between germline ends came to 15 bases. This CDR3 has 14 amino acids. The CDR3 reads CASSFIAAGAEQYF. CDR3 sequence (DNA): TGTGCCAGCAGTTTTATTGCGGCGGGGGCCGAGCAGTACTTC.

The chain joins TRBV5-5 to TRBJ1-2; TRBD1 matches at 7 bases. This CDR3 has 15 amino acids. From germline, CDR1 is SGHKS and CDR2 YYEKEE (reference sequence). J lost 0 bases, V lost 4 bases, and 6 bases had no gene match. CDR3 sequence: CASSPGDSPNYGYTF. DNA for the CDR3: TGTGCCAGCAGCCCGGGGGACAGTCCTAACTATGGCTACACCTTC.

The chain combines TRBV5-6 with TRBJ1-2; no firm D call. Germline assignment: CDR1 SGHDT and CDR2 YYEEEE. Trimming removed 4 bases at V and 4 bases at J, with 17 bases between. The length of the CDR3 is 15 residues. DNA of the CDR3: TGTGCCAGCAGCCTAGGGAGGGTGCGGGGCTATGGCTACACCTTC. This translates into CASSLGRVRGYGYTF.

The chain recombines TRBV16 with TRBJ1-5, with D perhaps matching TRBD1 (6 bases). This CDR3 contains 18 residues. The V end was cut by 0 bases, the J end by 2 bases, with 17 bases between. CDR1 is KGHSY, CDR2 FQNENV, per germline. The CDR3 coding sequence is TGTGCCAGCAGCCAATCGGGGCAGGGGAGTGTGGGCAATCAGCCCCAGCATTTT. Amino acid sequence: CASSQSGQGSVGNQPQHF.

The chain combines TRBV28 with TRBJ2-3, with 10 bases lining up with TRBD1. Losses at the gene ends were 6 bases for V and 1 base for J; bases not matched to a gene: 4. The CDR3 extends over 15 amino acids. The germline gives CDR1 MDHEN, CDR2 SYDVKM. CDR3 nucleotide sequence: TGTGCCAGCAGCACAGGGACAGGGGGCACAGATACGCAGTATTTT. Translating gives CASSTGTGGTDTQYF.

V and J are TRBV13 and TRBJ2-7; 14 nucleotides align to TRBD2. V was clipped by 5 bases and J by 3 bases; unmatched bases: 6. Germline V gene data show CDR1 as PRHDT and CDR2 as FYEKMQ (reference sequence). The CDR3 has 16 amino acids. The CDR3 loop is CASSSGTSGRGYEQYF. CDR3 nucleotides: TGTGCCAGCAGCAGCGGGACTAGCGGGAGAGGCTACGAGCAGTACTTC.

This CDR3 reads CASSPGANRETQYF. DNA of the CDR3: TGCGCCAGCAGCCCAGGGGCCAACCGGGAGACCCAGTACTTC. This chain uses TRBV5-1 with TRBJ2-5, with D maybe TRBD1 (6 bases). V lost 4 bases and J 5 bases, leaving 15 bases between the germline ends. The CDR3 is 14 residues long. Germline loops: CDR1 SGHRS, CDR2 YFSETQ.

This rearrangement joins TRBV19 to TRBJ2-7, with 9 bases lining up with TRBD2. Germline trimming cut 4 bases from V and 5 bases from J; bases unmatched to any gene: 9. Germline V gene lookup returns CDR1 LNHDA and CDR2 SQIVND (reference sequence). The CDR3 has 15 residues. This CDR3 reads CASSKDSGSTDEQYF. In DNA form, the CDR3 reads TGTGCCAGTAGTAAGGATAGCGGGAGTACCGACGAGCAGTACTTC.

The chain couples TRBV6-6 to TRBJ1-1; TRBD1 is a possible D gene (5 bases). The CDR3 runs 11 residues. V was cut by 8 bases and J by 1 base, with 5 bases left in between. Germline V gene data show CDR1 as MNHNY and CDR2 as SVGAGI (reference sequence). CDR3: CASGQNTEAFF. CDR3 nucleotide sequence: TGTGCCAGCGGACAGAACACTGAAGCTTTCTTT.

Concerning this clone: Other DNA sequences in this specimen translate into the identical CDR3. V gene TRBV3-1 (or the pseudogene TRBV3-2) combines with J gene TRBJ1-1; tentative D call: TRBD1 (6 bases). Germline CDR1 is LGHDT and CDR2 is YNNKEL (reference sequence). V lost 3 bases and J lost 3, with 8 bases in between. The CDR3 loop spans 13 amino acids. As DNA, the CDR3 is TGTGCCAGCAGCCAGAACAGGGACACTGAAGCTTTCTTT. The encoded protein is CASSQNRDTEAFF.

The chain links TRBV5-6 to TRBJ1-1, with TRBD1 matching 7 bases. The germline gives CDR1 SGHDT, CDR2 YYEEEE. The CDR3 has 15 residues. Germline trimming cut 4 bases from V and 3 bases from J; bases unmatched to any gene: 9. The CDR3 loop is CASSIAGTADTEAFF. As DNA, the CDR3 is TGTGCCAGCAGCATAGCCGGGACAGCCGACACTGAAGCTTTCTTT.